These 2 T cell receptor beta chains originate from one sample sequenced in a study of T cells in localized non-small cell lung cancer. Sequencing used immunoSEQ multiplex PCR; TCRdb keeps in-frame clones, though not all of them. The table has around 50,000 clones, 86% seen once; the top ten hold 2.5%. Sequenced here: PBMCs, sampled before any cancer treatment. These receptors were taken from a man between 40 and 70 years old with stage II lung adenocarcinoma.

This chain uses TRBV2 with TRBJ2-2; tentative D call: TRBD1 (6 bases). Germline V lookup: CDR1 SNHLY, CDR2 FYNNEI. The CDR3 has 16 residues. V dropped 4 bases and J dropped 0 bases, with 12 bases sitting between them. CDR3 bases: TGTGCCAGCAGTGTCGATCAGGGGCCGAACACCGGGGAGCTGTTTTTT. This sequence encodes CASSVDQGPNTGELFF.

The CDR3 region is CASSLSGSNQPQHF. The CDR3 bases are TGTGCCAGCAGTTTGTCGGGTAGCAATCAGCCCCAGCATTTT. V gene TRBV27 combines with J gene TRBJ1-5; D ambiguous. The CDR3 runs to 14 residues. CDR1 and CDR2 from the germline V gene are MNHEY and SMNVEV (reference sequence). V lost 3 bases, J lost 0 bases, and 6 bases lay in between.